The entry below gives a single TCR beta chain sequence along with its context. This specimen comes from a study of control samples from healthy donors and cancer patients. The data were produced by immunoSEQ multiplex PCR, yet TCRdb's version contains in-frame clones alone and is incomplete. The profile shows about 140,000 clones, around 90% of them singletons. The sequenced material came from blood. The receptor was derived from a man aged 18 to 30 in good health.

This CDR3 is CASSKSDRERGYEQYF. DNA for the CDR3: TGTGCCAGCAGTAAATCAGACAGGGAAAGAGGCTACGAGCAGTACTTC. The V gene is TRBV6-6, the J gene TRBJ2-7; 7 nucleotides agree with TRBD1. This CDR3 is built from 16 residues. Germline trimming cut 5 bases from V and 3 bases from J; bases unmatched to any gene: 13. CDR1 is MNHNY, CDR2 SVGAGI, per germline (reference sequence).